The present TCR beta chain was sequenced within a study of shared clonotypes between healthy human individuals (dated by TCRdb to the early 2020s). With regard to the full study: A few men and a couple of women, aged 18 to 49 years, made up the cohort. Each donor's leukapheresis produced roughly between roughly 0.85 and 10 billion PBMCs. To increase sequencing depth and limit assay-specific biases, different laboratories used diverse techniques to prepare libraries and sequence TCR repertoires. Per donor, three plates each were used for CD4 naive and CD4 memory, two for CD8 naive, and one for CD8 memory. Blood TCR repertoires of roughly five healthy adults were deeply sequenced to estimate repertoire size and the extent of clonotype sharing between individuals.

Using the deep immunoSEQ assay, TCR CDR3 regions were amplified from genomic DNA by multiplex PCR. Extracted genomic DNA from each cell subset was distributed evenly across all wells of several immunoSEQ 96-well plates, and each plate was treated as a replicate. Each replicate PCR for sorted subsets received roughly 0.2 ug genomic DNA, equal to tens of thousands of T cell genomes. The purified libraries were quantified using a Qubit 3.0 fluorometer, sized with a Bioanalyzer 2100, and then quantified again using the KAPA Library Quantification kit. Every immunoSEQ 96-well plate was sequenced on a separate single-read 150-cycle Illumina NextSeq 550 flow cell. The paper's data handling went like this. The immunoSEQ output contained only junctional sequences without quality scores, so filtering could not match that applied to full-length reads. To assign V/J genes and CDR3, sequences were annotated using PyIR, a Python wrapper for IgBLAST v1.9, with IMGT germline references. Reads were removed for weak V/J assignments (E-value above 1e-6), missing CDR3, stop codons, out-of-frame junctions, or ambiguous translated residues. A V3J clonotype was defined by an identical inferred V gene, J gene, and CDR3 amino acid sequence. Percentage overlap between repertoires was computed as shared unique clonotypes divided by the size of the smaller repertoire. Three approaches were used to assess repertoire richness: RTK rarefaction, the Chao1 estimator, and Recon v2.1 estimates of unobserved clonotypes. For all TCRbeta clonotypes obtained by the gDNA method from a few donors, generation probabilities were computed with OLGA. TCRdb retrieved this table from immuneACCESS and kept in-frame rearrangements only. Not all clones are present; in checked studies, unresolved V genes account for under half, and no reason is known for the remainder. The V and J calls and clone size were taken over from that table, and D and trimming were inferred from the DNA. In this sample the table shows around 1.9 million clones, 85% to 95% of which occur a single time. The ten largest clones represent about 1.8% of the sample.

This clone has more than one count but fewer than ten. Its antigen target is currently unknown. No clone much larger than this one lies a single base away; base qualities are absent. The CDR3 numbers 14 residues from cysteine through phenylalanine. This entry keeps only the CDR3 DNA: 42 bases, framed from base 1. The germline V gene (reference sequence) provides CDR1 SEHNR and CDR2 FQNEAQ. V loses 1 base of germline sequence and J loses 2 bases, and the interval between the two ends is 8 bases. CD8 naive samples were CD45RO-negative cells positively selected for CCR7, giving a CD45RA+CCR7+ population that excluded TemRA cells. Healthy HIV-negative adults with no recently reported acute infections or vaccinations were included as donors. All donors were Caucasian adults living in Nashville, Tennessee, USA. After blood collection by leukapheresis, PBMCs were isolated using Ficoll-Histopaque density gradient centrifugation and then cryopreserved in the vapor phase of liquid nitrogen. Analytical flow cytometry was used to check the purity and quantity of every magnetically sorted T cell population. Each sorted fraction had its genomic DNA isolated and then quantified by UV absorbance on a Nanodrop 2000c.

General findings and caveats noted by the study authors: Sampling was limited to blood, and TCR repertoires in tissue likely differ from TCR repertoires in blood. Naive subsets generally had larger estimated clonotype richness than memory subsets did. Because the study included a small number of donors, the genetic and exposure-history diversity represented was limited. Even with the large sequencing depth, rarefaction of the sorted-subset datasets indicated that sequencing was incomplete. Pairwise subsampling led to the expectation that sequencing depth would affect the degree of clonotype sharing among donors. When a handful of donors were compared, the shared fraction of clonotypes was about 5.2% for naive CD4, around 3.6% for naive CD8, more than 2% for memory CD4, and roughly 0.43% for memory CD8. Higher generation probabilities were observed for clonotypes shared by all four sorted-subset donors than for non-shared clonotypes.

The chain couples TRBV7-9 to TRBJ1-1; a confident D gene designation cannot be given. The TCR comes from a man between 18 and 29 years old in good health. Some clones in this sample may be carry-over from other donors' samples. The sequenced sample consisted of naive CD8+ T cells from PBMCs. The cell subset or site label on this specimen signifies: CD45RA+CCR7+. CDR3 protein: CASSLVFENTEAFF. The sequence in DNA is TGTGCCAGCAGCTTAGTTTTTGAAAACACTGAAGCTTTCTTT. Outside the CDR3, residues come from the reference TRBV7-9 and TRBJ1-1 proteins, so the full variable domain is: DTGVSQNPRHKITKRGQNVTFRCDPISEHNRLYWYRQTLGQGPEFLTYFQNEAQLEKSRLLSDRFSAERPKGSFSTLEIQRTEQGDSAMYLCASSLVFENTEAFFGQGTRLTVV.